Listed below are T cell receptor beta chains from one sample, sequenced in a study of T-cell memory formation after mild COVID-19. Each CDR3 protein gets one entry after TCRdb re-called the 5' RACE reads with MiXCR. The table has some 200,000 distinct CDR3 sequences, roughly a fifth seen once. Sequencing input: PBMCs or a T cell subset sorted from them (not recorded which). Receptors originate from an adult woman who had mild COVID-19 (a few samples of this study predate the infection). Cell type and time point are not known. The CDR3 runs from the conserved cysteine through the conserved F or W. A D gene is named only where the DNA matches it firmly. The listing skips clone size in some rows; elsewhere it reads once, few, many or a size class.

V gene	J gene	D gene	clone size	CDR3 protein	CDR3 DNA
TRBV11-2	TRBJ2-7	TRBD2	NA	CASSGTGLAGEYEQYF	TGTGCCAGCAGCGGAACGGGACTAGCGGGAGAGTACGAGCAGTACTTC
TRBV7-8	TRBJ2-3	TRBD2	NA	CASSLGASGSSDTQYF	TGTGCCAGCAGCTTAGGGGCTAGCGGGAGCTCAGATACGCAGTATTTT
TRBV6-5	TRBJ2-2	TRBD2	NA	CASRSPGLAAGELFF	TGTGCCAGCAGAAGCCCGGGACTAGCCGCCGGGGAGCTGTTTTTT
TRBV12-3/TRBV12-4	TRBJ2-2	TRBD1	NA	CASSLEQGTSVTGELFF	TGTGCCAGCAGCCTCGAACAGGGGACGTCTGTAACCGGGGAGCTGTTTTTT
TRBV9	TRBJ2-1	TRBD2	few	CASSGETSEVEQFF	TGTGCCAGCAGCGGGGAGACTAGCGAAGTTGAGCAGTTCTTC
TRBV6-2/TRBV6-3	TRBJ2-1	TRBD2	NA	CASSYPRVTSGGTDEQFF	TGTGCCAGCAGTTACCCAAGAGTTACTAGCGGGGGGACGGATGAGCAGTTCTTC
TRBV11-2	TRBJ2-1	TRBD2	few	CASSLASFSGSTYNEQFF	TGTGCCAGCAGCTTAGCCTCATTCAGCGGGAGCACCTACAATGAGCAGTTCTTC
TRBV30	TRBJ2-7	TRBD2	NA	CAWSGGLAGYEQYF	TGTGCCTGGAGTGGCGGACTAGCGGGATACGAGCAGTACTTC
TRBV28	TRBJ2-7	NA	NA	CASNPDRPSYEQYF	TGTGCCAGCAACCCTGACAGGCCCTCCTACGAGCAGTACTTC
TRBV29-1	TRBJ1-2	NA	NA	CSVEAQTGGYTF	TGCAGCGTTGAGGCTCAAACGGGTGGCTACACCTTC
TRBV29-1	TRBJ1-2	NA	NA	CSVESQGSFYGYTF	TGCAGCGTTGAATCTCAGGGTTCCTTCTATGGCTACACCTTC
TRBV9	TRBJ2-2	TRBD1	few	CASSGGRGKLFF	TGTGCCAGCAGCGGGGGCAGGGGGAAGCTGTTTTTT
TRBV5-6	TRBJ2-5	NA	NA	CASSLVGFTRVETQYF	TGTGCCAGCAGCTTGGTGGGCTTTACTAGAGTGGAGACCCAGTACTTC
TRBV5-1	TRBJ2-7	NA	NA	CASSLASGPGEQYF	TGCGCCAGCAGCTTGGCCTCGGGACCTGGGGAGCAGTACTTC
TRBV6-5	TRBJ1-2	NA	few	CASSYSERIPNYGYTF	TGTGCCAGCAGTTACTCCGAAAGGATTCCTAACTATGGCTACACCTTC
TRBV12-3/TRBV12-4	TRBJ2-1	TRBD2	few	CASSGARTSGYNEQFF	TGTGCCAGCAGTGGGGCGAGGACTAGCGGCTACAATGAGCAGTTCTTC
TRBV13	TRBJ1-1	NA	few	CASSLGLRPNTEAFF	TGTGCCAGCAGCTTAGGATTAAGACCGAACACTGAAGCTTTCTTT
TRBV11-3	TRBJ2-1	TRBD1	few	CASSSGDSLLMDEQFF	TGTGCCAGCAGCTCCGGGGACAGCCTCCTCATGGATGAGCAGTTCTTC
TRBV12-3/TRBV12-4	TRBJ1-3	NA	NA	CASSLGAAGNTIYF	TGTGCCAGCAGTTTAGGGGCAGCTGGAAACACCATATATTTT
TRBV7-9	TRBJ1-1	NA	once	CASSEGGAPTEAFF	TGTGCCAGCAGTGAAGGGGGGGCTCCGACTGAAGCTTTCTTT
TRBV27	TRBJ2-7	TRBD1	NA	CASSSPTGMYYEQYF	TGTGCCAGCAGTTCTCCGACAGGGATGTACTACGAGCAGTACTTC
TRBV30	TRBJ1-1	NA	once	CVSSLNTEAFF	TGTGTCTCCAGTCTGAACACTGAAGCTTTCTTT
TRBV5-8	TRBJ2-2	NA	few	CASSLVSQPGDGELFF	TGTGCCAGCAGCTTGGTGTCCCAGCCGGGGGACGGGGAGCTGTTTTTT
TRBV27	TRBJ2-3	TRBD1	NA	CASGETGDQRTDTQYF	TGTGCCAGCGGAGAGACAGGGGACCAGCGCACAGATACGCAGTATTTT
TRBV12-3/TRBV12-4	TRBJ1-1	TRBD1	few	CASSSTGVGTEAFF	TGTGCCAGCAGTTCAACAGGGGTGGGCACTGAAGCTTTCTTT
TRBV30	TRBJ2-3	TRBD2	few	CASTSGVLDTQYF	TGTGCCTCGACTAGCGGGGTCTTAGATACGCAGTATTTT
TRBV9	TRBJ2-5	NA	NA	CASSDQATQYF	TGTGCCAGCAGCGACCAGGCGACCCAGTACTTC
TRBV9	TRBJ2-3	TRBD2	NA	CASSVTSGVTDTQYF	TGTGCCAGCAGCGTGACTAGCGGGGTAACAGATACGCAGTATTTT
TRBV20-1	TRBJ2-5	TRBD2	NA	CSARDDRRGGRETQYF	TGCAGTGCTAGAGATGATAGGCGGGGGGGCCGGGAGACCCAGTACTTC
TRBV7-3	TRBJ2-1	TRBD2	NA	CASSLTGLAGGTYNEQFF	TGTGCCAGCAGCTTAACGGGACTAGCGGGGGGGACCTACAATGAGCAGTTCTTC
TRBV25-1	TRBJ1-5	TRBD1	few	CASSEGDRGNQPQHF	TGTGCCAGCAGTGAGGGGGACAGGGGGAATCAGCCCCAGCATTTT
TRBV7-9	TRBJ2-7	TRBD1	few	CASSHKQGAIYEQYF	TGTGCCAGCAGCCATAAACAGGGGGCAATCTACGAGCAGTACTTC
TRBV6-1	TRBJ2-3	TRBD2	NA	CASSESSGRAIDTQYF	TGTGCCAGCAGTGAATCTAGCGGGAGGGCGATAGATACGCAGTATTTT
TRBV13	TRBJ2-3	TRBD2	few	CASSLPGTSVTDTQYF	TGTGCCAGCAGCCTACCCGGGACTAGCGTCACAGATACGCAGTATTTT
TRBV5-4	TRBJ1-5	NA	NA	CASSHGTGNQPQHF	TGTGCCAGCAGCCACGGGACGGGCAATCAGCCCCAGCATTTT
TRBV12-3/TRBV12-4	TRBJ2-1	TRBD2	few	CASSKTSGDNEQFF	TGTGCCAGCAGTAAGACTAGCGGAGACAATGAGCAGTTCTTC
TRBV4-2	TRBJ2-2	NA	few	CASSQEQDTGELFF	TGTGCCAGCAGCCAAGAACAGGACACCGGGGAGCTGTTTTTT
TRBV6-1	TRBJ2-4	NA	NA	CASSESVLEGVVAKNIQYF	TGTGCCAGCAGTGAATCGGTTTTGGAGGGGGTCGTAGCCAAAAACATTCAGTACTTC
TRBV12-3/TRBV12-4	TRBJ2-1	TRBD2	few	CASSFLPISGGSDEQFF	TGTGCCAGCAGTTTCCTCCCTATATCGGGAGGAAGCGATGAGCAGTTCTTC
TRBV3-1	TRBJ1-2	NA	NA	CASSQEVRGGYGYTF	TGTGCCAGCAGCCAAGAGGTACGAGGGGGATATGGCTACACCTTC
TRBV18	TRBJ1-4	NA	NA	CASSPPGGPGKLFF	TGTGCCAGCTCACCACCCGGCGGGCCGGGGAAACTGTTTTTT
TRBV27	TRBJ1-1	NA	NA	CASSWQGPNTEAFF	TGTGCCAGCAGTTGGCAGGGGCCGAACACTGAAGCTTTCTTT
TRBV5-6	TRBJ2-1	NA	NA	CASDTSYNEQFF	TGTGCCAGCGACACTTCCTACAATGAGCAGTTCTTC
TRBV9	TRBJ2-1	NA	NA	CASTPGGVSYNEQFF	TGTGCTTCTACACCCGGTGGGGTCTCCTACAATGAGCAGTTCTTC
TRBV12-3/TRBV12-4	TRBJ1-2	NA	NA	CASSLAGARHYGYTF	TGTGCCAGCAGTTTAGCGGGGGCGCGTCACTATGGCTACACCTTC
TRBV29-1	TRBJ2-7	NA	few	CSVEGIGAEQYF	TGCAGCGTGGAGGGTATCGGGGCCGAGCAGTACTTC